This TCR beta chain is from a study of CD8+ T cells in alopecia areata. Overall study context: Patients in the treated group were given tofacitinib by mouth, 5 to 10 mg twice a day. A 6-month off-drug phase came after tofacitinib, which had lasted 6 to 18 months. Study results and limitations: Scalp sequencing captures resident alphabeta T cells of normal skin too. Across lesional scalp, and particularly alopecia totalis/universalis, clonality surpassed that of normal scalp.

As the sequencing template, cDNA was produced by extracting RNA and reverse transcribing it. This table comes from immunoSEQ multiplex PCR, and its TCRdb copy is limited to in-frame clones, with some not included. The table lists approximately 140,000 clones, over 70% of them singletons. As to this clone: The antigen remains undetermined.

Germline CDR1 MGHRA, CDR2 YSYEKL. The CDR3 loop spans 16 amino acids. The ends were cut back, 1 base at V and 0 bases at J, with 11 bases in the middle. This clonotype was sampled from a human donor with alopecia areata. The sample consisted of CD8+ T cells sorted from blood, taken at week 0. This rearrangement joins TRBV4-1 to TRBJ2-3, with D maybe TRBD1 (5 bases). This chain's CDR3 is CASSQGWTPSTDTQYF. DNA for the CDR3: TGCGCCAGCAGCCAAGGATGGACACCTAGCACAGATACGCAGTATTTT.